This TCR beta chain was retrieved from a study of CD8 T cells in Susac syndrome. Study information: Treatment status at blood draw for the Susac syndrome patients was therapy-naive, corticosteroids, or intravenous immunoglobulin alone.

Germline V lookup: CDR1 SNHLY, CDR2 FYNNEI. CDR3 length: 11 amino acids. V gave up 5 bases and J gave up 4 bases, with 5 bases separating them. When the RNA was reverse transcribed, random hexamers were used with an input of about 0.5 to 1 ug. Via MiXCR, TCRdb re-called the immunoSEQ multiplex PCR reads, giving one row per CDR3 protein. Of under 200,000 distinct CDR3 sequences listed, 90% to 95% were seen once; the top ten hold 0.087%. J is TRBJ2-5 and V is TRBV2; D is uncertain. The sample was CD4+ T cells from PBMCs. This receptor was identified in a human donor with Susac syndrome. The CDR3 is CASSRPETQYF. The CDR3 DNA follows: TGTGCCAGCAGTAGACCAGAGACCCAGTACTTC.